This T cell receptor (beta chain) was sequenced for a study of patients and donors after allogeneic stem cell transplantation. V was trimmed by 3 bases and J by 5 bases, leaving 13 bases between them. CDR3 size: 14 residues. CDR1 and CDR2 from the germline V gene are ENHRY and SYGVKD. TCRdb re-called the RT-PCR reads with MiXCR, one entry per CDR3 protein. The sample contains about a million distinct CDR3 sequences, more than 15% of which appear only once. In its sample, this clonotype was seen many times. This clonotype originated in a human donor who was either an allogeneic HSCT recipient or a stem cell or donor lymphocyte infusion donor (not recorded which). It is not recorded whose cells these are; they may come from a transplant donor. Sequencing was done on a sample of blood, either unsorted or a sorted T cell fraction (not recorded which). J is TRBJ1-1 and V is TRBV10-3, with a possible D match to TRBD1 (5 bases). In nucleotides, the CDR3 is TGTGCCATCAGTGATCCGGGGCGGGTAACTGAAGCTTTCTTT. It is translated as CAISDPGRVTEAFF.